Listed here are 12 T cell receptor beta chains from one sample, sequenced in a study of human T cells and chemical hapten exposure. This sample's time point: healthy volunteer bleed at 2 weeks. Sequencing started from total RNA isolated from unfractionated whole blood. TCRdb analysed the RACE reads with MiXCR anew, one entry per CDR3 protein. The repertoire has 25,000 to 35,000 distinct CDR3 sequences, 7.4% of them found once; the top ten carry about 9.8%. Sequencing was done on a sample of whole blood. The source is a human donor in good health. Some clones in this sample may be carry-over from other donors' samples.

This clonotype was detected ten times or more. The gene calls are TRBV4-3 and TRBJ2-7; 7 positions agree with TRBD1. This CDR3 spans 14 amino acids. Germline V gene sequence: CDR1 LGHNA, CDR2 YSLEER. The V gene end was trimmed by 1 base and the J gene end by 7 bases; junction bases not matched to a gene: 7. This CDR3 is CASSQVKGAGEQYF. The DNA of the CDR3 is TGCGCCAGCAGCCAAGTGAAGGGGGCAGGGGAGCAGTACTTC.

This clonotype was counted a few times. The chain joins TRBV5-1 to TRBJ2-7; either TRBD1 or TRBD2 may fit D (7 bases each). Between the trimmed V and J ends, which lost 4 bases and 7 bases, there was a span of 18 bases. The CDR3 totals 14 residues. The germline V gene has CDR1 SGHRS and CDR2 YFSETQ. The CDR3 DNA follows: TGCGCCAGCAGCCTTGGGGAGGGGGCGAGGGAGCAGTACTTC. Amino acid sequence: CASSLGEGAREQYF.

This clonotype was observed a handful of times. The CDR3: CASSPSAGGGNQYF. The CDR3 DNA follows: TGTGCCAGCAGTCCTAGTGCGGGAGGAGGTAACCAGTACTTC. V is TRBV12-3 or TRBV12-4 and J is TRBJ2-5, with 8 nucleotides matching TRBD2. CDR3 length equals 14 residues. J lost 10 bases, V lost 5 bases, and 12 bases had no gene match.

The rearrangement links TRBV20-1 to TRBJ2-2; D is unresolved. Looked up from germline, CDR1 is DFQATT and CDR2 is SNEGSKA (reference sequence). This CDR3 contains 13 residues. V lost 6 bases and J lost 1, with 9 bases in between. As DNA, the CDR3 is TGCAGTGCCCCTCCCCTGAACACCGGGGAGCTGTTTTTT. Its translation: CSAPPLNTGELFF.

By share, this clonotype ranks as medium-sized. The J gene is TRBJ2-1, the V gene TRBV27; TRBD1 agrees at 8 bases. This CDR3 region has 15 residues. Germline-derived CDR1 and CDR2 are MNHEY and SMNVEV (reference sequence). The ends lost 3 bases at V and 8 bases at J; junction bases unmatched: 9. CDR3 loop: CASSFGTGASHEQFF. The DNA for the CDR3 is TGTGCCAGCAGTTTCGGGACAGGCGCTTCCCATGAGCAGTTCTTC.

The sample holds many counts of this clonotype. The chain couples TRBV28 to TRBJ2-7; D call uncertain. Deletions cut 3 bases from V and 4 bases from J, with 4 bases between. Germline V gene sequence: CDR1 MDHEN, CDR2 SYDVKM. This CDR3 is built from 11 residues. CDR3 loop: CASSLLYEQYF. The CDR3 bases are TGTGCCAGCAGTTTGTTGTACGAGCAGTACTTC. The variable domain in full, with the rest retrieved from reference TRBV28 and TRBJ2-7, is DVKVTQSSRYLVKRTGEKVFLECVQDMDHENMFWYRQDPGLGLRLIYFSYDVKMKEKGDIPEGYSVSREKKERFSLILESASTNQTSMYLCASSLLYEQYFGPGTRLTVT.

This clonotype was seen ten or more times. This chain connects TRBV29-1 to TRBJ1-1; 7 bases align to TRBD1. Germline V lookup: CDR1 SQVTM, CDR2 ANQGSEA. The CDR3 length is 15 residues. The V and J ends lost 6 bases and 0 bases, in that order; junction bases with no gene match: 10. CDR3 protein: CSVEGADMMNTEAFF. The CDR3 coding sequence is TGCAGCGTGGAGGGGGCGGACATGATGAACACTGAAGCTTTCTTT.

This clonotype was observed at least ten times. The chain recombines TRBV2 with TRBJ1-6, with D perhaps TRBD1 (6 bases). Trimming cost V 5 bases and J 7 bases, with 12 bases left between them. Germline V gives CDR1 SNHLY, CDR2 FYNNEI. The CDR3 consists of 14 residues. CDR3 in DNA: TGTGCCAGCAGTCTCCAACAGGGAAATTCACCCCTCCACTTT. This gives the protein CASSLQQGNSPLHF.

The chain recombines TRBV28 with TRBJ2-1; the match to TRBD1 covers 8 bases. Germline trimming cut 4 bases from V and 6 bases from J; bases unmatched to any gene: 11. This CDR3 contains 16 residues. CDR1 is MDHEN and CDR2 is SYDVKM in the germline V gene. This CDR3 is CASSSYGAGGCNEQFF. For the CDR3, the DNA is TGTGCCAGCAGTTCTTACGGGGCAGGGGGCTGCAATGAGCAGTTCTTC.

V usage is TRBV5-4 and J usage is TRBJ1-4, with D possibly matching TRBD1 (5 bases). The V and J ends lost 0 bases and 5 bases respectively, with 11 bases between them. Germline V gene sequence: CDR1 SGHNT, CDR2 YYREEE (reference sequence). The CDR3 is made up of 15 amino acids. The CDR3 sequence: CASSLERGSNEKLFF. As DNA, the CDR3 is TGTGCCAGCAGCTTGGAGAGGGGTTCAAATGAAAAACTGTTTTTT.

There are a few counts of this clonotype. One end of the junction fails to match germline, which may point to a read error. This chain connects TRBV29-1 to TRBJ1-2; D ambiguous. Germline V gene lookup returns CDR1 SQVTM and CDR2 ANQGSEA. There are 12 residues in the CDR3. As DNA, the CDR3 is TGCAGCGTTGAGCTGGACCTACCTGGCGACACCTTC. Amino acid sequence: CSVELDLPGDTF.

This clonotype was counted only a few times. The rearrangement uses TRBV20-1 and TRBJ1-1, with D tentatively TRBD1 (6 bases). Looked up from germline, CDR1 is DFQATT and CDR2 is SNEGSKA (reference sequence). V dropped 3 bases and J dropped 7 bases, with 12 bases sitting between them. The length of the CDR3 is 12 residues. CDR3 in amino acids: CSARAQGNEAFF. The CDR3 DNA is TGCAGTGCTAGGGCACAGGGAAATGAAGCTTTCTTT.